This TCR beta chain was sequenced for a study of graft-versus-host responses after intestinal transplantation. Study-wide context: The transplants performed in recipients were multivisceral, liver-intestinal, or isolated intestinal. The recipients all started with anti-thymocyte globulin induction and then took tacrolimus and steroids for about 3 years.

This table comes from immunoSEQ multiplex PCR, and its TCRdb copy is limited to in-frame clones, with some not included. The sample carries around 90,000 clones, less than 95% recorded once. Details on this clone: Its target is unknown.

The germline V gene encodes CDR1 SGDLS and CDR2 YYNGEE. There are 20 residues in the CDR3. V dropped 4 bases and J dropped 4; count of bases not matched to a gene: 25. The receptor was derived from a human donor who was the organ donor for an intestinal transplant. The input for sequencing was unstimulated CD4+ T cells sorted from spleen or lymph node cells, taken before transplant. This chain connects TRBV9 to TRBJ2-7, with 8 nucleotides matching TRBD1. The CDR3 DNA reads as TGTGCCAGCAGCCCCGACTCCGGGACAGGACAAGCTGGGGGTACTTACGAGCAGTACTTC. Amino acids: CASSPDSGTGQAGGTYEQYF.